This is a list of T cell receptor beta chains from one sample in a study of siplizumab effects on memory and regulatory T cells. TCRdb's table, derived via immunoSEQ multiplex PCR, lists solely in-frame clones and lacks some. The sample records about 85,000 clones, around 93% being singletons. Sequencing used CD8+ T cells sorted from blood. These receptors all stem from a human donor in good health. Each CDR3 is given with its conserved first and last residue. A D gene is named only where the DNA matches it firmly. Clone size, where shown, is once, few, many, or a class for clones that have expanded.

V gene,J gene,D gene,clone size,CDR3 protein,CDR3 DNA
TRBV11-2,TRBJ1-4,-,once,CASSLGRAGSNEKLFF,TGTGCCAGCAGCTTAGGCAGGGCTGGGTCCAATGAAAAACTGTTTTTT
TRBV4-1,TRBJ1-2,-,-,CASSLVRGGYTF,TGCGCCAGCAGCCTGGTAAGGGGTGGCTACACCTTC
TRBV9,TRBJ1-1,-,-,CASSAPLTGMNTEAFF,TGTGCCAGCAGCGCGCCTTTGACGGGAATGAACACTGAAGCTTTCTTT
TRBV5-6,TRBJ2-7,-,once,CASSFEWGSTEQYF,TGTGCCAGCAGCTTCGAATGGGGATCTACCGAGCAGTACTTC
TRBV19,TRBJ2-6,-,many,CASSLLGGANVLTF,TGTGCCAGTAGTCTATTAGGGGGGGCCAACGTCCTGACTTTC
TRBV19,TRBJ2-5,TRBD2,-,CASSIVGGSWETQYF,TGTGCCAGTAGTATAGTTGGCGGGAGTTGGGAGACCCAGTACTTC
TRBV6-6,TRBJ2-7,TRBD1,-,CASSYRGQTYYEQYF,TGTGCCAGCAGTTATAGGGGACAGACTTACTACGAGCAGTACTTC
TRBV19,TRBJ2-1,-,once,CASSMFMMGSYEQFF,TGTGCCAGTAGTATGTTTATGATGGGAAGTTATGAGCAGTTCTTC
TRBV2,TRBJ1-4,-,-,CASSELGNNEKLFF,TGTGCCAGCAGTGAATTAGGCAATAATGAAAAACTGTTTTTT
TRBV19,TRBJ1-3,TRBD1,-,CASSTGTGRNTIYF,TGTGCCAGTAGTACCGGGACAGGGAGAAACACCATATATTTT
TRBV27,TRBJ2-3,-,-,CASSFEQGMTDTQYF,TGTGCCAGCTCCTTTGAACAGGGAATGACAGATACGCAGTATTTT
TRBV6-5,TRBJ2-7,TRBD2,-,CASSYYRDYSYEQYF,TGTGCCAGCAGTTACTACCGGGACTACTCCTACGAGCAGTACTTC
TRBV13,TRBJ2-1,-,-,CASSSPAYYNEQFF,TGTGCCAGCAGTTCCCCAGCGTACTACAATGAGCAGTTCTTC
TRBV11-2,TRBJ2-3,TRBD2,-,CASSLGTSGTLTDTQYF,TGTGCCAGCAGCTTAGGGACTAGCGGGACACTCACAGATACGCAGTATTTT
TRBV29-1,TRBJ1-1,-,-,CSVLGEAAEAFF,TGCAGCGTCCTGGGGGAGGCAGCTGAAGCTTTCTTT
TRBV30,TRBJ1-2,TRBD1,few,CAWSVSGRGTGYTF,TGTGCCTGGAGTGTATCGGGCAGGGGGACTGGCTACACCTTC
TRBV19,TRBJ1-3,TRBD1,-,CASSITGTASGNTIYF,TGTGCCAGTAGTATAACAGGGACAGCCTCTGGAAACACCATATATTTT
TRBV9,TRBJ1-4,TRBD1,-,CASSVGRGREGEKLFF,TGTGCCAGCAGCGTAGGAAGGGGGCGCGAGGGTGAAAAACTGTTTTTT
TRBV16,TRBJ2-1,-,-,CASSQSLGGPYNEQFF,TGTGCCAGCAGCCAATCCCTAGGGGGGCCCTACAATGAGCAGTTCTTC
TRBV9,TRBJ2-7,-,-,CASSGAGSYEQYF,TGTGCCAGCAGCGGGGCGGGGTCCTACGAGCAGTACTTC
TRBV5-6,TRBJ1-1,-,few,CASSLGAGMGTEAFF,TGTGCCAGCAGCTTGGGTGCAGGGATGGGCACTGAAGCTTTCTTT
TRBV6-1,TRBJ1-5,-,-,CASSIDWTVNQPQHF,TGTGCCAGCAGTATAGACTGGACAGTTAATCAGCCCCAGCATTTT
TRBV25-1,TRBJ1-2,-,-,CASSPGRGYTF,TGTGCCAGCAGTCCGGGCCGTGGCTACACCTTC
TRBV28,TRBJ2-5,TRBD2,-,CASSARLAGPQETQYF,TGTGCCAGCAGTGCCCGACTAGCGGGTCCTCAAGAGACCCAGTACTTC
TRBV7-9,TRBJ2-5,TRBD1,-,CASSPDRDQETQYF,TGTGCCAGCAGCCCGGACAGGGACCAAGAGACCCAGTACTTC
TRBV28,TRBJ1-2,TRBD1,-,CASRGTGVDGYTF,TGTGCCAGCAGGGGAACAGGGGTGGACGGCTACACCTTC
TRBV6-4,TRBJ2-7,-,-,CASSDPLLHSYEQYF,TGTGCCAGCAGTGACCCACTGTTGCACTCCTACGAGCAGTACTTC